These 24 T cell receptor beta chains share one sample of origin, sequenced in a study of cytomegalovirus exposure and HLA in healthy donors. Primers: 60 Vbeta forward and 13 Jbeta reverse. Clones were read by immunoSEQ multiplex PCR, and TCRdb kept only the in-frame ones, dropping some. Counted here are 200,000 or so clones, roughly four fifths occurring once; the ten biggest clones make up 2.5% to 3%. Sequencing was carried out using PBMCs. Receptors were obtained from a woman aged 40 to 50 in good health and CMV-seronegative.

This clone was observed a few times. This rearrangement joins TRBV2 to TRBJ1-2; TRBD1 matches at 9 bases. The CDR3 has 15 residues. Germline trimming cut 7 bases from V and 4 bases from J; bases unmatched to any gene: 10. Germline V lookup: CDR1 SNHLY, CDR2 FYNNEI. The CDR3 loop is CASKSGTGSTYGYTF. CDR3 nucleotides: TGTGCCAGCAAATCCGGGACAGGGAGTACCTATGGCTACACCTTC. The full variable domain, rest sourced from reference TRBV2 and TRBJ1-2, is EPEVTQTPSHQVTQMGQEVILRCVPISNHLYFYWYRQILGQKVEFLVSFYNNEISEKSEIFDDQFSVERPDGSNFTLKIRSTKLEDSAMYFCASKSGTGSTYGYTFGSGTRLTVV.

The chain combines TRBV28 with TRBJ2-7, with 7 bases identical to TRBD2. CDR1 and CDR2 (germline): MDHEN, SYDVKM. This CDR3 region has 13 residues. Trimming took 3 bases from V and 3 from J; bases not matched to a gene: 2. DNA of the CDR3: TGTGCCAGCAGTTTCTGGGGGGGCTACGAGCAGTACTTC. Translation: CASSFWGGYEQYF.

The chain recombines TRBV6-5 with TRBJ2-7; 8 positions match TRBD2. The CDR3 length is 15 residues. Trimming at V came to 6 bases and at J to 3 bases, leaving 10 bases not matched to a gene. Germline V CDR1 and CDR2: MNHEY, SVGAGI. The CDR3 bases are TGTGCCAGCAGCCCGGCAGCGGGAGTGAACTACGAGCAGTACTTC. It encodes CASSPAAGVNYEQYF.

This clone came up once. The chain uses TRBV2 and TRBJ2-7; 9 bases map to TRBD2. V was clipped by 5 bases and J by 3 bases; unmatched bases: 8. Germline V gene data show CDR1 as SNHLY and CDR2 as FYNNEI. The CDR3 extends over 15 amino acids. The DNA for the CDR3 is TGTGCCAGCAGTCCTTATCCAGCGGGGGGCTACGAGCAGTACTTC. Translated: CASSPYPAGGYEQYF.

The chain is built from TRBV4-2 and TRBJ2-1, with a tentative D call TRBD2 (5 bases). There are 11 residues in the CDR3. The V gene lost 8 bases and the J gene lost 7 bases, with 9 bases spanning the gap. Germline V gene lookup returns CDR1 LGHNA and CDR2 YNFKEQ. CDR3 nucleotides: TGTGCCAGCTCGAGCGGTAATGAGCAGTTCTTC. Translation: CASSSGNEQFF.

The chain combines TRBV7-6 with TRBJ2-5; 9 nucleotides align to TRBD1. Germline assignment: CDR1 SGHVS and CDR2 FNYEAQ. The V segment lost 5 bases and the J segment 5 bases; nucleotides outside the gene matches: 15. This CDR3 region has 17 residues. The CDR3 is CASSQGTGFLIVETQYF. Here the CDR3 DNA reads TGTGCCAGCAGCCAAGGGACAGGGTTTTTGATTGTGGAGACCCAGTACTTC.

The rearrangement links TRBV7-9 to TRBJ2-1; 11 bases are a match to TRBD2. Germline CDR1 SEHNR, CDR2 FQNEAQ (reference sequence). This CDR3 comprises 16 residues. With V trimmed by 5 bases and J by 6 bases, 9 bases remained unmatched. Here the CDR3 DNA reads TGTGCCAGCAGCCCTACTAGCGGGAGTGTAGGCAATGAGCAGTTCTTC. Translated, it gives CASSPTSGSVGNEQFF.

The rearrangement joins TRBV19 to TRBJ1-2, with D possibly TRBD1 on 6 matching bases. The ends were cut back, 7 bases at V and 3 bases at J, with 12 bases in the middle. The germline gives CDR1 LNHDA, CDR2 SQIVND (reference sequence). This CDR3 comprises 13 residues. CDR3 sequence (DNA): TGTGCCAGTAATAGCAGGGGCTACTATGGCTACACCTTC. Translated, it gives CASNSRGYYGYTF.

This clone showed up just a few times. The chain combines TRBV27 with TRBJ1-5, with a possible D match to TRBD1 (5 bases). V was pared by 0 bases and J by 3 bases, with 15 bases between. In germline, CDR1 is MNHEY, CDR2 SMNVEV (reference sequence). The CDR3 covers 17 residues. The CDR3 sequence: CASSLSAGREANQPQHF. CDR3 nucleotide sequence: TGTGCCAGCAGTTTATCGGCGGGCAGGGAGGCCAATCAGCCCCAGCATTTT.

The chain employs TRBV6-5 and TRBJ2-2, with a weak D call TRBD2 (5 bases). V was clipped by 10 bases and J by 0 bases, with 12 bases between them. The CDR3 sequence is 14 residues long. The germline V gene encodes CDR1 MNHEY and CDR2 SVGAGI. The chain's CDR3 is CATLRTANTGELFF. The CDR3 nucleotides read TGTGCCACCTTACGGACTGCGAACACCGGGGAGCTGTTTTTT.

This chain uses TRBV7-6 with TRBJ2-7; 10 bases map to TRBD2. CDR3 length equals 15 residues. J lost 3 bases, V lost 6 bases, and 8 bases had no gene match. Germline V gene sequence: CDR1 SGHVS, CDR2 FNYEAQ. The CDR3 protein is CASSQSGREGYEQYF. The CDR3 DNA sequence: TGTGCCAGCAGTCAAAGCGGGAGGGAGGGCTACGAGCAGTACTTC.

This clone occurred once. V and J are TRBV7-9 and TRBJ2-3; 12 bases agree with TRBD1. The V segment lost 4 bases and the J segment 0 bases; nucleotides outside the gene matches: 5. This CDR3 contains 17 residues. The germline V gene encodes CDR1 SEHNR and CDR2 FQNEAQ (reference sequence). The DNA for the CDR3 is TGTGCCAGCAGCTCGGGACAGGGGGCGGGAAGCACAGATACGCAGTATTTT. The encoded protein is CASSSGQGAGSTDTQYF. The entire variable domain, with the rest obtained from reference TRBV7-9 and TRBJ2-3, is as follows: DTGVSQNPRHKITKRGQNVTFRCDPISEHNRLYWYRQTLGQGPEFLTYFQNEAQLEKSRLLSDRFSAERPKGSFSTLEIQRTEQGDSAMYLCASSSGQGAGSTDTQYFGPGTRLTVL.

The J gene is TRBJ1-5, the V gene TRBV19, with 8 bases that match TRBD1. After removal of 0 bases from V and 11 bases from J, the junction contained 9 bases not matched to a gene. The germline CDR1 and CDR2 sequences are LNHDA and SQIVND (reference sequence). This CDR3 comprises 15 residues. CDR3 sequence: CASSIDPGGYGAQHF. In DNA form, the CDR3 reads TGTGCCAGTAGTATAGATCCAGGGGGCTATGGGGCCCAGCATTTT.

The chain combines TRBV5-1 with TRBJ1-1; 9 bases line up with TRBD1. Germline CDR1 reads SGHRS; CDR2 reads YFSETQ. The length of the CDR3 is 14 residues. The trim removed 3 bases at V and 4 bases at J, leaving 4 bases unmatched. CDR3 loop: CASSWTGVGTEAFF. CDR3 nucleotides: TGCGCCAGCAGCTGGACAGGGGTTGGCACTGAAGCTTTCTTT.

This CDR3 reads CASTAQGDGNQPQHF. CDR3 coding DNA: TGTGCCAGTACGGCCCAGGGTGATGGCAATCAGCCCCAGCATTTT. The chain combines TRBV18 with TRBJ1-5, with D possibly being TRBD1 (5 bases). The CDR3 length is 15 residues. V lost 9 bases, J lost 2 bases, and 17 bases lay in between. Germline values: CDR1 KGHSH, CDR2 LQKENI.

This clone appeared a single time. The rearrangement links TRBV7-2 to TRBJ2-3; TRBD2 matches at 9 bases. The germline V gene has CDR1 SGHTA and CDR2 FQGNSA. This CDR3 has 17 amino acids. The V segment lost 5 bases and the J segment 4 bases; nucleotides outside the gene matches: 13. CDR3 DNA: TGTGCCAGCAGCCCGCAACGCGGGAGGGCTAACGCAGATACGCAGTATTTT. Translation: CASSPQRGRANADTQYF.

V usage is TRBV7-9 and J usage is TRBJ2-1, with a weak D call TRBD2 (6 bases). With 5 bases removed from V and 4 bases from J, the gap between germline ends came to 21 bases. The germline V gene has CDR1 SEHNR and CDR2 FQNEAQ (reference sequence). This CDR3 comprises 17 residues. In DNA, the CDR3 is TGTGCCAGCAGCATTTACGGAGCCCCTAGCGAGTACAATGAGCAGTTCTTC. This gives the protein CASSIYGAPSEYNEQFF.

A few counts support this clone. This chain links TRBV6-4 with TRBJ2-2, with D possibly matching TRBD1 (6 bases). Trimming removed 4 bases from V and 3 bases from J, with 6 bases in between. The length of the CDR3 is 13 residues. The V gene's germline CDR1 is MRHNA and CDR2 SNTAGT. CDR3 sequence reads: CASSGQDTGELFF. The CDR3 region has the DNA TGTGCCAGCAGTGGACAGGACACCGGGGAGCTGTTTTTT.

DNA of the CDR3: TGTGCCAGCAGTGAAGCGCCCTCGAGCTCTGGAAACACCATATATTTT. Its protein is CASSEAPSSSGNTIYF. The rearrangement links TRBV6-1 to TRBJ1-3; D unclear. V was clipped by 0 bases and J by 0 bases, with 9 bases between them. CDR1 is MNHNS, CDR2 SASEGT, per germline. The CDR3 is made up of 16 amino acids.

The CDR3 DNA sequence: TGTGCCAGCAGTCCCGGACAGGGCGATGGCTACACCTTC. Translation: CASSPGQGDGYTF. The gene calls are TRBV28 and TRBJ1-2, with 8 bases lining up with TRBD1. This CDR3 contains 13 residues. From germline, CDR1 is MDHEN and CDR2 SYDVKM. J lost 6 bases, V lost 5 bases, and 5 bases had no gene match.

For the CDR3, the DNA is TGCGCCAGCAGCTTGATCGTAGGGGGCAGAAATGAGCAGTTCTTC. It yields the protein CASSLIVGGRNEQFF. The V gene is TRBV5-1, the J gene TRBJ2-1, with 7 bases lining up with TRBD1. J gave up 7 bases and V 1 base, and 8 bases lay outside the gene matches. CDR3 length: 15 amino acids. Germline CDR1 SGHRS, CDR2 YFSETQ.

This clone showed up just a few times. This sequence joins TRBV7-2 and TRBJ1-3; no firm D call. Germline V gene lookup returns CDR1 SGHTA and CDR2 FQGNSA. With 5 bases removed from V and 1 base from J, the gap between germline ends came to 6 bases. CDR3 length equals 13 residues. CDR3 amino acids: CASSDNSGNTIYF. Here the CDR3 DNA reads TGTGCCAGCAGCGACAATTCTGGAAACACCATATATTTT.

This chain uses TRBV7-9 with TRBJ2-1; D is ambiguous. This CDR3 region has 14 residues. Trimming removed 5 bases at V and 2 bases at J, with 10 bases between. The germline gives CDR1 SEHNR, CDR2 FQNEAQ (reference sequence). Written as DNA, the CDR3 is TGTGCCAGCAGCCTCGAGTACCCCTACAATGAGCAGTTCTTC. It specifies CASSLEYPYNEQFF.

The chain is built from TRBV19 and TRBJ2-1; TRBD2 matches 7 bases. The V gene end was trimmed by 4 bases and the J gene end by 1 base; junction bases not matched to a gene: 4. Looked up from germline, CDR1 is LNHDA and CDR2 is SQIVND (reference sequence). The CDR3 runs 15 residues. In DNA, the CDR3 is TGTGCCAGTAGTAAGGGCGGGAGTTCCTACAATGAGCAGTTCTTC. Encoded protein: CASSKGGSSYNEQFF.